This T cell receptor (beta chain) was captured in a study of T cell repertoires in aging, cancer and after chemotherapy. Peripheral blood genomic DNA, not sorted cells or RNA, was the template. Overall study results and limits: Immunological memory after chemotherapy cannot be judged from the repertoire data.

Germline CDR1 is SGHDT and CDR2 is YYEEEE. V was pared by 4 bases and J by 6 bases, with 15 bases between. CDR3 size: 14 residues. Details on this clonotype: The antigen is undetermined.

TRB rearrangements spanning V, D and J were amplified using mixed TRB-A/B primers. MiXCR, applied by TCRdb to the multiplex PCR reads, yields one record per CDR3 protein. This sample has more than 1,000 distinct CDR3 sequences, with less than 35% found just once. Input material: blood. The source of this sequence is a human donor with a solid tumor. This chain uses TRBV5-6 with TRBJ2-3; no clear D gene. CDR3 DNA: TGTGCCAGCAGCCCGCCACCTCCGCGTGATACGCAGTATTTT. Amino acids: CASSPPPPRDTQYF.